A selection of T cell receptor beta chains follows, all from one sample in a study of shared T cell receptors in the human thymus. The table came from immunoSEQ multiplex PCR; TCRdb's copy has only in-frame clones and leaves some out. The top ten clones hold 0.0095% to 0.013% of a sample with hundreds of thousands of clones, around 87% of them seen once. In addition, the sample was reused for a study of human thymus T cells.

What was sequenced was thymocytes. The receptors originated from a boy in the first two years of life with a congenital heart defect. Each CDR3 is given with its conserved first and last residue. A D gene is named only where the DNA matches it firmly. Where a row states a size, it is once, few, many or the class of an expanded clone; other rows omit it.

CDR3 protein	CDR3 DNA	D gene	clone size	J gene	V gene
CASSQGPHRETPNQPQHF	TGCGCCAGCAGCCAAGGCCCCCACAGGGAAACGCCCAATCAGCCCCAGCATTTT	.	.	TRBJ1-5	TRBV4-3
CASSLVREREEMEDEQYF	TGTGCCAGCAGCTTAGTTCGGGAGCGGGAGGAGATGGAGGACGAGCAGTACTTC	TRBD2	.	TRBJ2-7	TRBV7-8
CASKSGSGPSGKNIQYF	TGTGCCAGCAAAAGCGGGAGCGGGCCTTCTGGCAAAAACATTCAGTACTTC	TRBD2	.	TRBJ2-4	TRBV28
CASSPDNSNQPQHF	TGTGCCAGCAGCCCCGACAATAGCAATCAGCCCCAGCATTTT	.	.	TRBJ1-5	TRBV9
CASSQVVWTCSYNEQFF	TGTGCCAGCAGCCAAGTGGTTTGGACTTGCTCCTACAATGAGCAGTTCTTC	.	once	TRBJ2-1	TRBV4-2
CASSQWTGTNTGELFF	TGCGCCAGCAGCCAATGGACAGGGACGAACACCGGGGAGCTGTTTTTT	TRBD1	.	TRBJ2-2	TRBV4-3
CASSMAGLGNTEAFF	TGTGCCAGCAGTATGGCAGGGCTGGGGAACACTGAAGCTTTCTTT	.	.	TRBJ1-1	TRBV25-1
CASSPKGRAFTSTSSNEQFF	TGCGCCAGCAGCCCCAAAGGGAGGGCCTTCACCTCGACTAGCTCCAATGAGCAGTTCTTC	TRBD2	.	TRBJ2-1	TRBV4-1
CASSSRAGTSYNEQFF	TGTGCCAGCAGTTCGAGAGCGGGAACTTCCTACAATGAGCAGTTCTTC	TRBD2	.	TRBJ2-1	TRBV27
CASSNRPTGLNIQYF	TGTGCCAGCAGTAACCGACCGACAGGCCTGAACATTCAGTACTTC	.	few	TRBJ2-4	TRBV27
CASSYSTRRPYGYTF	TGTGCCAGCAGTTACTCAACGAGGAGACCATATGGCTACACCTTC	.	.	TRBJ1-2	TRBV6-5
CAWSLGEGYGYTF	TGTGCCTGGAGCCTAGGGGAGGGATATGGCTACACCTTC	.	.	TRBJ1-2	TRBV30
CASSRPGQGPEQYF	TGTGCCAGCAGCCGGCCGGGACAGGGGCCCGAGCAGTACTTC	TRBD1	few	TRBJ2-7	TRBV7-9
CASSQDKASGSSYEQYF	TGTGCCAGCAGCCAAGATAAGGCTAGCGGGAGCTCCTACGAGCAGTACTTC	TRBD2	.	TRBJ2-7	TRBV4-2
CASSVVLAGPDTQYF	TGTGCCAGCAGCGTAGTACTAGCGGGCCCAGATACGCAGTATTTT	TRBD2	.	TRBJ2-3	TRBV9
CASSHEATPSPGYTF	TGCGCCAGCAGCCATGAGGCTACACCGTCCCCTGGCTACACCTTC	.	.	TRBJ1-2	TRBV4-3
CASSPTLQGLSVSTGELFF	TGCGCCAGCAGCCCAACCCTACAGGGGCTCTCGGTCAGTACCGGGGAGCTGTTTTTT	TRBD1	.	TRBJ2-2	TRBV23-1
CASIPSNGTGELFF	TGTGCCAGTATCCCCTCCAACGGCACCGGGGAGCTGTTTTTT	.	.	TRBJ2-2	TRBV19
CSAGGPSGKSYEQYF	TGCAGCGCTGGGGGCCCTAGCGGGAAGTCCTACGAGCAGTACTTC	TRBD2	.	TRBJ2-7	TRBV29-1
CASSPLILGECSGANVLTF	TGTGCCAGCAGCCCGCTAATATTGGGAGAATGCTCTGGGGCCAACGTCCTGACTTTC	.	.	TRBJ2-6	TRBV7-9